This entry lists 4 T cell receptor beta chains sequenced from one sample in a study of Graves' ophthalmopathy and Graves' hyperthyroidism. The authors amplified TCR beta CDR3 regions, and they did so from RNA transcripts for repertoire sequencing. An initial RT-PCR round employing HTBI primers preceded a second-round multiplex PCR. TCRdb analysed the multiplex PCR reads with MiXCR anew, one entry per CDR3 protein. The sample has about 740,000 distinct CDR3 sequences; roughly 40% are singletons. The sample consisted of peripheral blood. These receptors were taken from an adult man with Graves' ophthalmopathy.

This clonotype was seen only a few times. CDR3 nucleotides: TGTGCCAGCAGCTTAGGGTGGGGCTCAAGGGACGACACTGAAGCTTTCTTT. This gives the protein CASSLGWGSRDDTEAFF. This sequence joins TRBV7-2 and TRBJ1-1; a weak D match, TRBD1 (5 bases). The ends were cut back, 1 base at V and 3 bases at J, with 18 bases in the middle. The CDR3 extends over 17 amino acids. Germline V gene lookup returns CDR1 SGHTA and CDR2 FQGNSA.

J is TRBJ2-5 and V is TRBV20-1; no clear D. This CDR3 contains 14 residues. Deletions cut 6 bases from V and 0 bases from J, with 14 bases between. Per germline, CDR1 DFQATT and CDR2 SNEGSKA (reference sequence). As DNA, the CDR3 is TGCAGTGCCCAAAAACACACGTACCAAGAGACCCAGTACTTC. Its translation: CSAQKHTYQETQYF.

On this clonotype: Given a much more abundant clone one base away, this may be a read error. The rearrangement links TRBV5-1 to TRBJ2-7, with 7 bases that match TRBD1. The V segment lost 4 bases and the J segment 12 bases; nucleotides outside the gene matches: 7. The CDR3 has 11 residues. The germline gives CDR1 SGHRS, CDR2 YFSETQ. The CDR3 sequence is CASSDEGARYF. CDR3 DNA sequence: TGCGCCAGCAGCGATGAGGGGGCTCGGTACTTC.

The V gene is TRBV5-8, the J gene TRBJ1-5; unclear D gene. The CDR3 extends over 14 amino acids. V lost 4 bases, J lost 7 bases, and 15 bases lay in between. CDR1 and CDR2 from the germline V gene are SGHTS and YDEGEE. DNA for the CDR3: TGTGCCAGCAGCCCCCCTCCGAGTGACCAGCCCCAGCATTTT. Amino acids: CASSPPPSDQPQHF.